Detailed here is one T cell receptor (beta chain). The data derive from a study of OX40 agonist ivuxolimab in advanced cancers. This CDR3 spans 13 amino acids. Germline CDR1 reads SNHLY; CDR2 reads FYNNEI. The ends were cut back, 5 bases at V and 5 bases at J, with 12 bases in the middle. TCRdb keeps only in-frame clones here, not all; method: immunoSEQ multiplex PCR. The sample records 80,000 to 85,000 clones, around 84% being singletons. The rearrangement joins TRBV2 to TRBJ1-1; no clear D. The TCR originated in an adult with an advanced solid tumor such as melanoma, head and neck, liver or kidney cancer. Sequenced material: CD4+ or CD8+ T cells sorted from blood, taken in a trial of the OX40 agonist ivuxolimab. The CDR3 region is CASSPAPRTEAFF. The CDR3 DNA is TGTGCCAGCAGTCCGGCCCCGAGGACTGAAGCTTTCTTT.